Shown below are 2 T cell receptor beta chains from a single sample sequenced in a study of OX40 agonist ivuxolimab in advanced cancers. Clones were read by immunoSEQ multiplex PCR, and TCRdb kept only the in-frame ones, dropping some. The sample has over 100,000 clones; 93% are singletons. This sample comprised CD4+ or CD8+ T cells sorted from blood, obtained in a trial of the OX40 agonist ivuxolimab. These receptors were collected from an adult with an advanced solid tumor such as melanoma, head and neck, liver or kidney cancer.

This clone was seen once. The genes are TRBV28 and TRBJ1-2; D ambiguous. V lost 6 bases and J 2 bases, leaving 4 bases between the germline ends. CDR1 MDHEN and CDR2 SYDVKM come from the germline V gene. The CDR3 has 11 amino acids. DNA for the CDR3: TGTGCCAGCAGGGAGAACTATGGCTACACCTTC. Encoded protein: CASRENYGYTF.

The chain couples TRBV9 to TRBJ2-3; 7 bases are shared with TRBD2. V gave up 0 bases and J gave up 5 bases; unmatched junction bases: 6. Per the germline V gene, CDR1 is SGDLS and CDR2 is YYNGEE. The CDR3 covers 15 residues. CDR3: CASSVAGGKEDTQYF. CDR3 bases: TGTGCCAGCAGCGTAGCCGGGGGGAAGGAAGATACGCAGTATTTT.